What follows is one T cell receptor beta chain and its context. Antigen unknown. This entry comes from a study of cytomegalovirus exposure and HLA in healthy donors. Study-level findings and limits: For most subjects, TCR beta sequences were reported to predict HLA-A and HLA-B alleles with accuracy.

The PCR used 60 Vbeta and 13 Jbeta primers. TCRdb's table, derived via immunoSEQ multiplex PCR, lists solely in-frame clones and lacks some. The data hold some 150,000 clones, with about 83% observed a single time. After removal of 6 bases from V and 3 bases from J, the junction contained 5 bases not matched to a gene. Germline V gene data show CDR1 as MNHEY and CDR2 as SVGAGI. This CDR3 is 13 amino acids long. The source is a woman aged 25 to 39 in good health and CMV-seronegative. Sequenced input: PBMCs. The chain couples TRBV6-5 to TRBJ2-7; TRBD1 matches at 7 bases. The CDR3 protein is CASSEGGRYEQYF. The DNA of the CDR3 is TGTGCCAGCAGCGAAGGGGGCCGCTACGAGCAGTACTTC.